A selection of T cell receptor beta chains follows, all from one sample in a study of cytomegalovirus exposure and HLA in healthy donors. Assay: immunoSEQ multiplex PCR; the TCRdb copy retains only in-frame clones and omits some. This sample carries around 200,000 clones, under 85% of them seen once, and the ten largest clones take roughly 10%. Sequencing was carried out using PBMCs. These receptor sequences come from a woman aged 45-65 years in good health and CMV-seropositive. The CDR3 runs from the conserved cysteine through the conserved F or W. D genes are given only for firm matches. Size is omitted from some rows. Given values are once, few, many or a class for expanded clones.

v_gene	j_gene	d_gene	abundance	CDR3nt	CDR3aa
TRBV6-4	TRBJ1-6	TRBD1	NA	TGTGCCAGCAGTGACTCGGGCATGAGGCAGGGGGCCTCTAATTCACCCCTCCACTTT	CASSDSGMRQGASNSPLHF
TRBV9	TRBJ1-2	TRBD1	NA	TGTGCCAGCAGCGCCCAACCTGGGACAGGGGAATATGGCTACACCTTC	CASSAQPGTGEYGYTF
TRBV28	TRBJ2-5	TRBD1	NA	TGTGCCAGCAGCCCGCCCGGGACAGGGAGAATGGAGACCCAGTACTTC	CASSPPGTGRMETQYF
TRBV4-1	TRBJ2-7	NA	once	TGCGCCAGCAGCCACACTTTGGACAGTACCTACGAGCAGTACTTC	CASSHTLDSTYEQYF
TRBV9	TRBJ2-4	TRBD1	NA	TGTGCCAGCAGCGCGACAGGGGGGACAAACATTCAGTACTTC	CASSATGGTNIQYF
TRBV7-8	TRBJ1-1	NA	few	TGTGCCAGCAGCCCCTATTATCTGAACACTGAAGCTTTCTTT	CASSPYYLNTEAFF
TRBV6-1	TRBJ1-1	TRBD1	NA	TGTGCCAGCAGACCGGGACAGGGGGTTGAAGCTTTCTTT	CASRPGQGVEAFF
TRBV5-6	TRBJ1-2	TRBD1	once	TGTGCCAGCAGCTACTTAGACAGGGTACGTGGCTACACCTTC	CASSYLDRVRGYTF
TRBV28	TRBJ2-7	NA	NA	TGTGCCAGCAGTTTAGTGGCAGGGGGGACCTACGAGCAGTACTTC	CASSLVAGGTYEQYF
TRBV14	TRBJ1-2	NA	NA	TGTGCCAGCAGCCAGAATCGGGATCATGGGAACTATGGCTACACCTTC	CASSQNRDHGNYGYTF
TRBV5-1	TRBJ2-1	TRBD2	NA	TGCGCCAGCAGCCGAGCGGGGGGGGATGAGCAGTTCTTC	CASSRAGGDEQFF
TRBV18	TRBJ1-1	NA	NA	TGTGCCAGCTCACCGCAGCAGGAGGGAGGTGGGGACACTGAAGCTTTCTTT	CASSPQQEGGGDTEAFF
TRBV4-1	TRBJ2-2	TRBD2	NA	TGCGCCAGCCTTTCAGCGGGGACCGGGGAGCTGTTTTTT	CASLSAGTGELFF
TRBV9	TRBJ2-3	TRBD2	NA	TGTGCCAGCAGCCTTCGGACTAGCGGGACAGATACGCAGTATTTT	CASSLRTSGTDTQYF
TRBV11-2	TRBJ2-7	NA	NA	TGTGCCAGCAGCTTAGATCGGCTAGGCTACGAGCAGTACTTC	CASSLDRLGYEQYF
TRBV5-1	TRBJ1-1	TRBD1	once	TGCGCCAGCAGCCGTCTTGGACAGGGGAACACTGAAGCTTTCTTT	CASSRLGQGNTEAFF
TRBV5-6	TRBJ1-5	NA	NA	TGTGCCAGCAGCTTGGGTGGGCATAGCAATCAGCCCCAGCATTTT	CASSLGGHSNQPQHF
TRBV7-2	TRBJ1-5	NA	once	TGTGCCAGCAGCTTAGCAGCAACCAATCAGCCCCAGCATTTT	CASSLAATNQPQHF
TRBV6-5	TRBJ1-2	NA	few	TGTGCCAGCAGTTACTCCCCTCGTCATGGCTACACCTTC	CASSYSPRHGYTF
TRBV6-1	TRBJ1-2	TRBD1	NA	TGTGCCATACTCCGGGACAGGGGATATGGCTACACCTTC	CAILRDRGYGYTF
TRBV7-2	TRBJ1-2	NA	NA	TGTGCCAGCAGCACCCCGGGACACATCTATGGCTACACCTTC	CASSTPGHIYGYTF
TRBV19	TRBJ1-4	NA	NA	TGTGCCAGCGGGGGGCACCGAGGGGGAAAACTGTTTTTT	CASGGHRGGKLFF
TRBV6-6	TRBJ2-2	NA	NA	TGTGCCAGCAGGATCCTAGCAGCGAACACCGGGGAGCTGTTTTTT	CASRILAANTGELFF
TRBV7-3	TRBJ1-2	NA	NA	TGTTCCAGCAGCTTAACTGCCGGGTATGGCTACACCTTC	CSSSLTAGYGYTF
TRBV6-1	TRBJ2-7	NA	NA	TGTGCCAGCAGTGAGTATACGGTCTCCTACGAGCAGTACTTC	CASSEYTVSYEQYF
TRBV4-3	TRBJ1-4	TRBD1	NA	TGCGCCAGCAGCCAAGAGTGGAGGACAGGGTGGGAAAAACTGTTTTTT	CASSQEWRTGWEKLFF
TRBV4-1	TRBJ1-5	NA	few	TGCGCCAGCAGCCAAGGGGCAGGGCGAGCCCCCCCTAGCAATCAGCCCCAGCATTTT	CASSQGAGRAPPSNQPQHF
TRBV6-6	TRBJ1-4	TRBD1	few	TGTGCCACCTCCACCTCGGGACAGAGTGAAAAACTGTTTTTT	CATSTSGQSEKLFF
TRBV5-6	TRBJ2-4	NA	NA	TGTGCCAGCAGCACGGACAGTTCGAACATTCAGTACTTC	CASSTDSSNIQYF
TRBV4-2	TRBJ1-5	NA	few	TGTGCCAGCAGCCATGGAGGATATCAGCCCCAGCATTTT	CASSHGGYQPQHF
TRBV5-1	TRBJ1-4	TRBD1	NA	TGCGCCAGCAGCTTGGACGGACAGGGGGTCGAAAAACTGTTTTTT	CASSLDGQGVEKLFF
TRBV6-1	TRBJ2-3	TRBD2	NA	TGTGCCAGCAGTGTGACTAGCGGGGGGGCAACAGATACGCAGTATTTT	CASSVTSGGATDTQYF
TRBV7-2	TRBJ1-1	TRBD1	NA	TGTGCCAGCAGCGGCCGGGACAGGAACACTGAAGCTTTCTTT	CASSGRDRNTEAFF
TRBV7-2	TRBJ1-4	NA	NA	TGTGCCAGCACCGGAGGTCCCCGGGTTGAAAAACTGTTTTTT	CASTGGPRVEKLFF
TRBV7-9	TRBJ2-4	TRBD1	NA	TGTGCCAGCAGCCTTGGGGACAGGGGATACATTCAGTACTTC	CASSLGDRGYIQYF
TRBV29-1	TRBJ1-2	NA	once	TGCAGCGTTGTTGGCGGGGGAGGCTACACCTTC	CSVVGGGGYTF
TRBV7-8	TRBJ1-1	NA	NA	TGTGCCAGCAGCTTAGTAGCGGGAAACACTGAAGCTTTCTTT	CASSLVAGNTEAFF
TRBV11-2	TRBJ1-3	TRBD1	NA	TGTGCCAGCAGCCCCGGGACAGTCCCAGGAAACACCATATATTTT	CASSPGTVPGNTIYF
TRBV18	TRBJ2-5	NA	NA	TGTGCCAGCTCACCCAGGGATGAGACCCAGTACTTC	CASSPRDETQYF
TRBV30	TRBJ1-5	TRBD1	NA	TGTGCCTGGAGTGACCGGACAGGGGTCAATCAGCCCCAGCATTTT	CAWSDRTGVNQPQHF
TRBV7-9	TRBJ1-2	TRBD1	NA	TGTTCCAGCAGCCTCGGACAGGGTCATGGGGGCTACACCTTC	CSSSLGQGHGGYTF
TRBV11-3	TRBJ2-1	TRBD2	NA	TGTGCCAGCAGCTTAGGGGCGGGGGGCGGAAAGCAGTTCTTC	CASSLGAGGGKQFF
TRBV5-1	TRBJ1-4	NA	NA	TGCGCCAGCAGCTTGGTAGGGGCAACTAATGAAAAACTGTTTTTT	CASSLVGATNEKLFF
TRBV11-2	TRBJ2-7	TRBD1	NA	TGTGCCAGCACCCGGACAGGTTACAAGTTCGAGCAGTACTTC	CASTRTGYKFEQYF
TRBV5-6	TRBJ2-7	TRBD1	NA	TGTGCCAGCAGCCAAGGACAGGGACGGATGTACGAGCAGTACTTC	CASSQGQGRMYEQYF
TRBV6-5	TRBJ1-3	NA	NA	TGTGCCAGCAGTTCCCATGGGGGGTCGGCTGGAAACACCATATATTTT	CASSSHGGSAGNTIYF
TRBV19	TRBJ2-7	TRBD1	NA	TGTGCCAGTAGTATAGGGACAGGCTCCTACGAGCAGTACTTC	CASSIGTGSYEQYF
TRBV9	TRBJ2-7	TRBD2	NA	TGTGCCAGCAGCCTCTCTAGCGGGGGGGCCTACGAGCAGTACTTC	CASSLSSGGAYEQYF
TRBV27	TRBJ2-1	TRBD2	NA	TGTGCCAGCAGTTTAATGGCGGGGGGATACAATGAGCAGTTCTTC	CASSLMAGGYNEQFF
TRBV6-1	TRBJ1-1	NA	NA	TGTGCCAGCAGTGAAACGGTGCACGCTGAAGCTTTCTTT	CASSETVHAEAFF
TRBV7-9	TRBJ1-1	TRBD1	NA	TGTGCCAGCAGCTCCAGGGGGCGCGTGGACACTGAAGCTTTCTTT	CASSSRGRVDTEAFF
TRBV9	TRBJ1-1	TRBD1	NA	TGTGCCAGCAGCAGCCGACAGGGGGCTAACACTGAAGCTTTCTTT	CASSSRQGANTEAFF
TRBV27	TRBJ2-1	TRBD1	NA	TGTGCCAGCAGTTTATGGACAGGACGCTACAATGAGCAGTTCTTC	CASSLWTGRYNEQFF
TRBV4-1	TRBJ1-5	NA	once	TGCGCCAGCAACCAAGTTTCTAGGGCAGGGTCTCAGCCCCAGCATTTT	CASNQVSRAGSQPQHF
TRBV6-1	TRBJ1-5	TRBD1	NA	TGTGCCAGCAGTGAAGCGGCCAGGGGGAATCAGCCCCAGCATTTT	CASSEAARGNQPQHF
TRBV5-5	TRBJ1-5	TRBD1	NA	TGTGCCAGCAGCTTAGCAGGGGGGAATCAGCCCCAGCATTTT	CASSLAGGNQPQHF
TRBV28	TRBJ2-1	NA	few	TGTGCCAGCAGTTCCCCCGGCGGGTCAGGGGCATACAATGAGCAGTTCTTC	CASSSPGGSGAYNEQFF
TRBV6-1	TRBJ1-4	NA	NA	TGTGCCAGCAGTGAGGACAGCCGCAGGACTAATGAAAAACTGTTTTTT	CASSEDSRRTNEKLFF
TRBV2	TRBJ1-4	NA	NA	TGTGCCAGCAGTGGGTCTTTAGGGGTCAACGAAAAACTGTTTTTT	CASSGSLGVNEKLFF
TRBV7-9	TRBJ2-2	NA	NA	TGTGCCAGCAGCTTAGTAACCGGGGAGCTGTTTTTT	CASSLVTGELFF